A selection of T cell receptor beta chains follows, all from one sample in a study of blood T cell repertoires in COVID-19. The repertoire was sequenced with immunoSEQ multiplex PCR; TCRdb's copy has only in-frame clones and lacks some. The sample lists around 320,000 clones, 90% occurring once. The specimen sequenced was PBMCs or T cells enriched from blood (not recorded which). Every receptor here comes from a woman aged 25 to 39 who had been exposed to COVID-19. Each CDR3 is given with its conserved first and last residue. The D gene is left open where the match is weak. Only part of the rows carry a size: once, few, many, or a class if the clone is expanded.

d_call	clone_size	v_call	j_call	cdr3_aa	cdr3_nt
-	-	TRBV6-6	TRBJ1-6	CASRDRETATF	TGTGCCAGCAGGGACCGTGAGACAGCTACTTTT
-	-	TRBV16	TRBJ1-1	CASSQGLGHTLNTEAFF	TGTGCCAGCAGCCAAGGGCTGGGGCACACACTGAACACTGAAGCTTTCTTT
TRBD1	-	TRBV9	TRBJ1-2	CASSVAPTGDRGYTF	TGTGCCAGCAGCGTAGCCCCGACAGGGGATCGGGGCTACACCTTC
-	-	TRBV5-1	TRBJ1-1	CASSRRQRNTEAFF	TGCGCCAGCAGCCGGAGACAGCGGAACACTGAAGCTTTCTTT
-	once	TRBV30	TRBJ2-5	CAWSVRRLARETQYF	TGTGCCTGGAGTGTACGGAGGCTAGCGCGGGAGACCCAGTACTTC
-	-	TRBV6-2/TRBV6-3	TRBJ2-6	CASSYYRSGANVLTF	TGTGCCAGCAGTTACTACAGGTCTGGGGCCAACGTCCTGACTTTC
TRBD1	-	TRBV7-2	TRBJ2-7	CASSLRTGGTYEQYF	TGTGCCAGCAGCTTGCGGACAGGGGGTACCTACGAGCAGTACTTC
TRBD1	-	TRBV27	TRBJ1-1	CASSPTGGRQAFF	TGTGCCAGCAGTCCCACAGGGGGCAGACAAGCTTTCTTT
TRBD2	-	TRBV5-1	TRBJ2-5	CASSPGTSGYQETQYF	TGCGCCAGCAGCCCTGGGACTAGCGGATACCAAGAGACCCAGTACTTC
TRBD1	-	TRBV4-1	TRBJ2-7	CASSQTGTALTYEQYF	TGCGCCAGCAGCCAGACCGGGACAGCTTTGACCTACGAGCAGTACTTC
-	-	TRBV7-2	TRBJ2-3	CASSLVFGGTDTQYF	TGTGCCAGCAGCTTAGTTTTCGGGGGAACAGATACGCAGTATTTT
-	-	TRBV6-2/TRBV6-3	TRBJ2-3	CASSYREDTQYF	TGTGCCAGCAGTTACCGAGAAGATACGCAGTATTTT
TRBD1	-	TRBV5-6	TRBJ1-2	CASSWTGKAAYTF	TGTGCCAGCAGCTGGACAGGGAAAGCCGCCTACACCTTC
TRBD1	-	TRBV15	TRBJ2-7	CATRRDRGSYEQYF	TGTGCCACCAGGAGGGACAGGGGATCCTACGAGCAGTACTTC
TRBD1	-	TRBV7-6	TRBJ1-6	CASSPTGGNSPLHF	TGTGCCAGCAGCCCGACAGGGGGGAATTCACCCCTCCACTTT
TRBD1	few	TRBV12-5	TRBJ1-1	CASGLDRGGNTEAFF	TGTGCTAGTGGTCTAGACAGGGGCGGAAACACTGAAGCTTTCTTT
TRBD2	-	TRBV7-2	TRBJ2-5	CASSFQRGGQETQYF	TGTGCCAGCAGCTTCCAGCGGGGGGGCCAAGAGACCCAGTACTTC
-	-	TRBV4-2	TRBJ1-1	CASSQLELIQVMNTEAFF	TGTGCCAGCAGCCAATTAGAACTGATACAGGTGATGAACACTGAAGCTTTCTTT
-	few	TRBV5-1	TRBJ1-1	CASTERSSNTEAFF	TGCGCCAGCACCGAACGGAGCTCCAACACTGAAGCTTTCTTT
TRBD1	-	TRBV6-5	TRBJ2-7	CASTGTGRFQQYF	TGTGCCAGCACGGGGACAGGGAGGTTCCAGCAGTACTTC
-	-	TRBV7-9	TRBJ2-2	CASSPFRLANTGELFF	TGTGCCAGCAGCCCATTTCGGCTAGCAAACACCGGGGAGCTGTTTTTT
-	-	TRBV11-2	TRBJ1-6	CASSPGNGGSPLHF	TGTGCCAGCAGCCCAGGGAACGGCGGTTCACCCCTCCACTTT
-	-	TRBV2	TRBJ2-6	CASGEDAGANVLTF	TGTGCCAGCGGGGAGGATGCTGGGGCCAACGTCCTGACTTTC
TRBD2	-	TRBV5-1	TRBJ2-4	CASSFSGGTKNIQYF	TGCGCCAGCAGCTTTTCGGGGGGAACCAAAAACATTCAGTACTTC
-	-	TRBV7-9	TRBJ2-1	CASSLRLGSKGDEQFF	TGTGCCAGCAGCTTAAGATTAGGGTCAAAAGGGGATGAGCAGTTCTTC
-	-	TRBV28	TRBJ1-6	CASSFGFGSSYNSPLHF	TGTGCCAGCAGTTTTGGTTTTGGGAGCTCCTATAATTCACCCCTCCACTTT
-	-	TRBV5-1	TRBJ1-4	CASTTSPATNEKLFF	TGCGCCAGCACCACGAGCCCTGCAACTAATGAAAAACTGTTTTTT
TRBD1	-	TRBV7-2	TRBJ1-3	CASSQQGAFGNTIYF	TGTGCCAGCAGCCAACAGGGGGCATTTGGAAACACCATATATTTT
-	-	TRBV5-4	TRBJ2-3	CASSPRGSTDTQYF	TGTGCCAGCAGCCCCCGGGGTAGCACAGATACGCAGTATTTT
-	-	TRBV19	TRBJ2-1	CASSWAQGVGNEQFF	TGTGCCAGTAGTTGGGCACAGGGAGTCGGCAATGAGCAGTTCTTC
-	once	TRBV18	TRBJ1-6	CASSPGVPNSPLHF	TGTGCCAGCTCACCAGGAGTTCCTAATTCACCCCTCCACTTT
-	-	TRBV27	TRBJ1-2	CASSSGGPGYTF	TGTGCCAGCAGTTCCGGGGGACCTGGCTACACCTTC
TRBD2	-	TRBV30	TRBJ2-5	CAWTPPTSGGAVVKTQYF	TGTGCCTGGACCCCTCCGACTAGCGGGGGGGCCGTCGTGAAGACCCAGTACTTC
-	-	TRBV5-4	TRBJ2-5	CASSSRDIKTQYF	TGTGCCAGCAGCTCCCGGGACATAAAGACCCAGTACTTC
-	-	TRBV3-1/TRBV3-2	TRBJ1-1	CASSHGWGAEAFF	TGTGCCAGCAGCCACGGATGGGGCGCTGAAGCTTTCTTT
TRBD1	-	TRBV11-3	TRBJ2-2	CASSHRIRDSSTGELFF	TGTGCCAGCAGCCACCGCATCCGGGACAGCTCAACCGGGGAGCTGTTTTTT
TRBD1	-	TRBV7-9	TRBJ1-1	CASSDTTQGAHTEAFF	TGTGCCAGCAGCGACACCACTCAGGGGGCCCACACTGAAGCTTTCTTT